This TCR beta chain was recovered during a study of blood T cell repertoires in COVID-19. About the study: Samples came from the United States, Italy and Spain, spanning acute and convalescent COVID-19. T cells, B-cell-depleted T cells, or PBMCs provided the cDNA or gDNA that served as material.

Germline assignment: CDR1 SGHVS and CDR2 FQNEAQ. The germline V and J ends were trimmed by 5 bases and 0 bases, with 8 bases remaining between them. This CDR3 contains 14 residues. Study processing details: Quantification of nucleated cells was approximated via reference gene primer amplification. The data were produced by immunoSEQ multiplex PCR, yet TCRdb's version contains in-frame clones alone and is incomplete. The V and J calls and clone size come from that table; D and trimming were worked out from the DNA. The data hold over 25,000 clones, with around 87% observed a single time. The sequence was obtained from a human donor in a cohort sampled during active COVID-19. The donor label of this sample is uncertain. Source material: peripheral blood. The chain carries TRBV7-8 and TRBJ2-1; maybe TRBD1 (5 bases). CDR3 DNA sequence: TGTGCCAGCAGCAACACAGGCTCCTACAATGAGCAGTTCTTC. It yields the protein CASSNTGSYNEQFF.